This T cell receptor beta chain was identified during a study of OX40 agonist ivuxolimab in advanced cancers. Libraries were prepared by immunoSEQ multiplex PCR; TCRdb keeps only in-frame clonotypes and omits some of them. The profile shows about 48,000 clones, about 81% of them singletons. Study-wide results and limits: It was not determined which antigens were specifically recognized by the peripheral T cells that had undergone clonal expansion.

Collection of blood occurred at baseline, at cycle 4 day 1, and at cycle 7 day 1. The CDR3 totals 17 residues. The germline V gene has CDR1 SGHRS and CDR2 YFSETQ. V dropped 2 bases and J dropped 3; count of bases not matched to a gene: 4. To note about this clone: Its matching antigen is unknown.

Sequenced material: CD4+ or CD8+ T cells sorted from blood, taken in a trial of the OX40 agonist ivuxolimab. This chain uses TRBV5-1 with TRBJ2-3, with 15 bases that match TRBD2. The TCR was taken from an adult with an advanced solid tumor such as melanoma, head and neck, liver or kidney cancer. The CDR3 region is CASSLGLAGGPTDTQYF. The CDR3 DNA is TGCGCCAGCAGCTTAGGACTAGCGGGAGGGCCTACAGATACGCAGTATTTT.